This passage covers 17 T cell receptor beta chains from one sample sequenced in a study of T-cell memory formation after mild COVID-19. Each CDR3 protein gets one entry after TCRdb re-called the 5' RACE reads with MiXCR. The data contain roughly 410,000 distinct CDR3 sequences, more than 20% of them seen just once; the ten biggest clones take up around 8.1%. Material for sequencing was PBMCs or a T cell subset sorted from them (not recorded which). The origin of the receptors is an adult woman who had mild COVID-19 (a few samples of this study predate the infection). Cell type and time point are not known.

The chain uses TRBV12-3 or TRBV12-4 and TRBJ1-5; D unresolved. The CDR3 consists of 13 residues. Trimming took off 4 bases at V and 7 bases at J, with 11 bases between the two ends. The CDR3: CASSSGGTQPQHF. The CDR3, as DNA: TGTGCCAGCAGTTCTGGAGGAACGCAGCCCCAGCATTTT.

The chain couples TRBV7-2 to TRBJ2-7; TRBD1 aligns across 7 bases. This CDR3 contains 15 residues. V was clipped by 5 bases and J by 6 bases; unmatched bases: 13. Germline V gene data show CDR1 as SGHTA and CDR2 as FQGNSA. CDR3 bases: TGTGCCAGCAGCCCCGACAGGGATAAGGTCGGCGAGCAGTACTTC. This codes for CASSPDRDKVGEQYF.

This chain connects TRBV12-3 or TRBV12-4 to TRBJ2-2, with D possibly TRBD1 on 6 matching bases. CDR3 length equals 11 residues. V was cut by 10 bases and J by 10 bases, with 13 bases left in between. The DNA for the CDR3 is TGTGCCATCTCAGGGGAGAAGGAGCTGTTTTTT. It encodes CAISGEKELFF.

In its sample, this clonotype was seen a few times. The chain joins TRBV12-3 or TRBV12-4 to TRBJ2-1; TRBD2 matches at 11 bases. CDR3 length: 18 amino acids. J gave up 1 base and V 5 bases, and 10 bases lay outside the gene matches. The CDR3 sequence is CASSPKTSGVISYNEQFF. In DNA form, the CDR3 reads TGTGCCAGCAGTCCTAAGACTAGCGGGGTGATTTCCTACAATGAGCAGTTCTTC.

In its sample, this clonotype was seen a few times. V gene TRBV11-2 combines with J gene TRBJ2-1, with 9 bases that match TRBD2. This CDR3 has 16 residues. V lost 5 bases and J lost 8; bases outside the gene matches: 13. Per germline, CDR1 SGHAT and CDR2 FQNNGV. CDR3 DNA: TGTGCCAGCAGCATAAGAGGCGGGAGGGCCCAGGATGAGCAGTTCTTC. Encoded protein: CASSIRGGRAQDEQFF.

V is TRBV12-3 or TRBV12-4 and J is TRBJ2-1; TRBD1 matches at 8 bases. The length of the CDR3 is 11 residues. V lost 6 bases, J lost 10 bases, and 2 bases stayed unmatched. The CDR3 reads CASRDRVEQFF. In nucleotides, the CDR3 is TGTGCCAGCAGGGACAGGGTGGAGCAGTTCTTC.

This rearrangement joins TRBV24-1 to TRBJ2-3; D uncertain. Per the germline V gene, CDR1 is KGHDR and CDR2 is SFDVKD. The CDR3 extends over 16 amino acids. The V and J ends lost 3 bases and 2 bases respectively, with 14 bases between them. Here the CDR3 reads CATSDAHNAPTDTQYF. In DNA form, the CDR3 reads TGTGCCACCAGTGATGCGCACAATGCACCCACAGATACGCAGTATTTT.

The chain combines TRBV5-1 with TRBJ2-1; 9 nucleotides match TRBD2. CDR1 is SGHRS, CDR2 YFSETQ, per germline. The V gene end was trimmed by 4 bases and the J gene end by 0 bases; junction bases not matched to a gene: 2. The CDR3 extends over 15 amino acids. The CDR3 loop is CASSLAGLSYNEQFF. For the CDR3, the DNA is TGCGCCAGCAGCCTAGCGGGGCTCTCCTACAATGAGCAGTTCTTC.

Concerning this clonotype itself: The junction and the germline gene differ at one end; a read error may be behind it. The chain is built from TRBV20-1 and TRBJ1-6; D is perhaps TRBD1 (5 bases). This CDR3 region has 16 residues. Per the germline V gene, CDR1 is DFQATT and CDR2 is SNEGSKA (reference sequence). CDR3 DNA: TGCAGTGCCAGAGAGCGACGCAGGGTCTCTTATTCACCCCTCCACTTT. Encoded protein: CSARERRRVSYSPLHF.

This clonotype has just a few counts. The chain uses TRBV20-1 and TRBJ1-5, with no clear D. Germline V gene data show CDR1 as DFQATT and CDR2 as SNEGSKA (reference sequence). V was clipped by 1 base and J by 3 bases, with 4 bases between them. There are 12 residues in the CDR3. The CDR3 sequence: CSARAPNQPQHF. Written as DNA, the CDR3 is TGCAGTGCTAGAGCTCCCAATCAGCCCCAGCATTTT.

This clonotype was detected a few times. The chain links TRBV7-2 to TRBJ2-1; a possible D gene is TRBD1 (6 bases). V was trimmed by 6 bases and J by 7 bases, leaving 16 bases between them. This CDR3 contains 14 residues. From germline, CDR1 is SGHTA and CDR2 FQGNSA. CDR3 bases: TGTGCCAGCAGTCCGACCCCAGGGGTAAATGAGCAGTTCTTC. Its protein is CASSPTPGVNEQFF. Full variable domain (outside the CDR3, taken from reference TRBV7-2 and TRBJ2-1): GAGVSQSPSNKVTEKGKDVELRCDPISGHTALYWYRQSLGQGLEFLIYFQGNSAPDKSGLPSDRFSAERTGGSVSTLTIQRTQQEDSAVYLCASSPTPGVNEQFFGPGTRLTVL.

This clonotype was found a few times. The rearrangement uses TRBV12-3 or TRBV12-4 and TRBJ1-1, with D unresolved. This CDR3 spans 16 amino acids. The germline V and J ends were trimmed by 3 bases and 1 base, with 15 bases remaining between them. CDR3 protein: CASSLASLKGNTEAFF. For the CDR3, the DNA is TGTGCCAGCAGTTTGGCCAGCCTAAAGGGGAACACTGAAGCTTTCTTT.

In its sample, this clonotype was seen a few times. The DNA of the CDR3 is TGTGCCAGCAGTTTCCGGAGGGGGCGGGTGGTCACTGAAGCTTTCTTT. Amino acid sequence: CASSFRRGRVVTEAFF. The rearrangement uses TRBV12-3 or TRBV12-4 and TRBJ1-1; TRBD1 aligns across 7 bases. CDR3 length: 16 amino acids. J gave up 4 bases and V 3 bases, and 11 bases lay outside the gene matches.

CDR3 coding DNA: TGTGCCAGCAGCCTCCTGGGCAGGGGAGAGGAAAAACTGTTTTTT. This encodes CASSLLGRGEEKLFF. The chain uses TRBV7-9 and TRBJ1-4, with D tentatively TRBD1 (6 bases). The V end was cut by 5 bases, the J end by 8 bases, with 18 bases between. This CDR3 has 15 residues. CDR1 is SEHNR and CDR2 is FQNEAQ in the germline V gene (reference sequence).

This clonotype was observed a handful of times. This chain links TRBV11-3 with TRBJ2-7; 11 bases align to TRBD2. The CDR3 length is 18 residues. Trimming at V came to 4 bases and at J to 3 bases, leaving 14 bases not matched to a gene. In germline, CDR1 is SGHNT, CDR2 YENEEA. CDR3 sequence reads: CASSSSGLLAGDRYEQYF. CDR3 sequence (DNA): TGTGCCAGCAGCTCGAGTGGATTACTAGCGGGAGACCGCTACGAGCAGTACTTC. Full variable domain (missing parts from reference TRBV11-3 and TRBJ2-7): EAGVVQSPRYKIIEKKQPVAFWCNPISGHNTLYWYLQNLGQGPELLIRYENEEAVDDSQLPKDRFSAERLKGVDSTLKIQPAELGDSAVYLCASSSSGLLAGDRYEQYFGPGTRLTVT.

This clonotype was counted between two and nine times. V usage is TRBV5-1 and J usage is TRBJ2-2; D unclear. CDR3 length: 15 amino acids. Trimming took off 1 base at V and 5 bases at J, with 12 bases between the two ends. CDR1 and CDR2 from the germline V gene are SGHRS and YFSETQ. CDR3 nucleotides: TGCGCCAGCAGCTTGAGTCCGATAAGGACCGGGGAGCTGTTTTTT. This encodes CASSLSPIRTGELFF.

This clonotype was seen more than once but under ten times. The rearrangement joins TRBV20-1 to TRBJ2-1, with 9 bases fitting TRBD2. Germline CDR1 reads DFQATT; CDR2 reads SNEGSKA (reference sequence). The CDR3 has 14 residues. V was pared by 7 bases and J by 6 bases, with 10 bases of the junction left unmatched. For the CDR3, the DNA is TGCAGTGGTACAGCGGGAGGATTCAGCAATGAGCAGTTCTTC. It specifies CSGTAGGFSNEQFF.